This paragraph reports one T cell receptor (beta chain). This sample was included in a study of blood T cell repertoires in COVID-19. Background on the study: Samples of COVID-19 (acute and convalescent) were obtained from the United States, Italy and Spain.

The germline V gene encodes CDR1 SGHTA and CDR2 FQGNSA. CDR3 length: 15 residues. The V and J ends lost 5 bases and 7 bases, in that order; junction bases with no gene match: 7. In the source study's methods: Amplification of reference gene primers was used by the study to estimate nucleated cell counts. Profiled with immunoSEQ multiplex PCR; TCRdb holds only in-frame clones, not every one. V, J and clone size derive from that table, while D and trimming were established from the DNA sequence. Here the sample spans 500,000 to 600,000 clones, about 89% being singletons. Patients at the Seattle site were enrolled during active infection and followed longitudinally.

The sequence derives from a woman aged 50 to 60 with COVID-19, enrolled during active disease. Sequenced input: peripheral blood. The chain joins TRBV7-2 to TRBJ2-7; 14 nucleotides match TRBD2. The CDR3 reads CASSAPGLAGEEQYF. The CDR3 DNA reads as TGTGCCAGCAGCGCTCCGGGACTAGCGGGGGAAGAGCAGTACTTC.